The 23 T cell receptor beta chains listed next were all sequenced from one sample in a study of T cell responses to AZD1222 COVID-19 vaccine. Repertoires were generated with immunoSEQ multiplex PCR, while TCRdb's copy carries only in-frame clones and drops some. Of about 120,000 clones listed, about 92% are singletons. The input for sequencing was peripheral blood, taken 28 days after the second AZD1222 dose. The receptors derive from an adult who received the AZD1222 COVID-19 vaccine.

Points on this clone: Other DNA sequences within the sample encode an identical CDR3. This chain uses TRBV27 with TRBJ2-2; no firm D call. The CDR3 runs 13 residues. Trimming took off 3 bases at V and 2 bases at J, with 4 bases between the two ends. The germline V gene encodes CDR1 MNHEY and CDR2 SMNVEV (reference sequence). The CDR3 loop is CASSFLNTGELFF. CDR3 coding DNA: TGTGCCAGCAGTTTTTTAAACACCGGGGAGCTGTTTTTT.

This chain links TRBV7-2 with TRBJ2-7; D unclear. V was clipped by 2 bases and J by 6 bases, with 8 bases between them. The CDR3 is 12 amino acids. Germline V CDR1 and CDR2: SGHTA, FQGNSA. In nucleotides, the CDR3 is TGTGCCAGCAGCTTACATAGACTCGAGCAGTACTTC. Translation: CASSLHRLEQYF.

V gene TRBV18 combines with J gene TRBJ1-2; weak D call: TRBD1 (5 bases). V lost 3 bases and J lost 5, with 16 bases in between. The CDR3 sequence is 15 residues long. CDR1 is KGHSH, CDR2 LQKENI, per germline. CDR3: CASSPPSTDRYGYTF. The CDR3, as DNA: TGTGCCAGCTCACCCCCTTCGACAGACCGATATGGCTACACCTTC.

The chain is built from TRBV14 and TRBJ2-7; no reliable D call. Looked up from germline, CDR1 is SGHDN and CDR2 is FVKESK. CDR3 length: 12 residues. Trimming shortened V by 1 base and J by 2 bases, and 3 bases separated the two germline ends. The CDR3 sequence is CASSQVPYEQYF. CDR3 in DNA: TGTGCCAGCAGCCAAGTGCCCTACGAGCAGTACTTC.

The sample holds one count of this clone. The CDR3 region is CASINRGRAYGYTF. As DNA, the CDR3 is TGTGCCAGCATTAACAGGGGGCGCGCCTATGGCTACACCTTC. The chain recombines TRBV21-1 with TRBJ1-2; TRBD1 was called by the table and not checked on the DNA. TRBV21-1 is tagged as a pseudogene. The length of the CDR3 is 14 residues.

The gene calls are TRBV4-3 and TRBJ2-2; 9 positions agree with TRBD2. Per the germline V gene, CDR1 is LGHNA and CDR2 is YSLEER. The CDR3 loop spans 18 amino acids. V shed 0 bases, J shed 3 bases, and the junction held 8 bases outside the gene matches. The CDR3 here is CASSQDLGGRADTGELFF. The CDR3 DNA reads TGCGCCAGCAGCCAAGATCTCGGCGGGAGGGCGGACACCGGGGAGCTGTTTTTT.

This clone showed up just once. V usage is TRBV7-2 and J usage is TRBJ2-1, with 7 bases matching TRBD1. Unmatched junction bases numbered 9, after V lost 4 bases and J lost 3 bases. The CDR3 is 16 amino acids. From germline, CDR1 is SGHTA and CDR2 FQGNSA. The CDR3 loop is CASSSVTGALYNEQFF. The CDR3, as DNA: TGTGCCAGCAGCTCCGTTACAGGGGCCCTCTACAATGAGCAGTTCTTC.

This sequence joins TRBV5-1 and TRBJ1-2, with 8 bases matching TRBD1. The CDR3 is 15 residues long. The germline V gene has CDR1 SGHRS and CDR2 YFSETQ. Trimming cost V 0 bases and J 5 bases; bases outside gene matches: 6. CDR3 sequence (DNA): TGCGCCAGCAGCTTGGAGGGACAGGCCCATTATGGCTACACCTTC. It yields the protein CASSLEGQAHYGYTF.

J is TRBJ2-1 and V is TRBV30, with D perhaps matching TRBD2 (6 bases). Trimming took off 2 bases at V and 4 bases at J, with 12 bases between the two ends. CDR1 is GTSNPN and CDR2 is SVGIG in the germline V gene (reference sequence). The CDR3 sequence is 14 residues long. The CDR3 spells CAWSTWEAYNEQFF. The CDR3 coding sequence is TGTGCCTGGAGTACGTGGGAGGCTTACAATGAGCAGTTCTTC. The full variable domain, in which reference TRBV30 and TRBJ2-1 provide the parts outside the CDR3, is SQTIHQWPATLVQPVGSPLSLECTVEGTSNPNLYWYRQAAGRGLQLLFYSVGIGQISSEVPQNLSASRPQDRQFILSSKKLLLSDSGFYLCAWSTWEAYNEQFFGPGTRLTVL.

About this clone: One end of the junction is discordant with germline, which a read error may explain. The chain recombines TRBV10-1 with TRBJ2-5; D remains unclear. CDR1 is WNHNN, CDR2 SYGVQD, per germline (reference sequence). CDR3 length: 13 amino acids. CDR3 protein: CARRPLGQETQYF. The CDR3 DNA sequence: TGCGCCCGCAGACCGCTCGGCCAAGAGACCCAGTACTTC.

CDR3: CASSVGSRGRISEQYF. The CDR3 bases are TGTGCCAGCAGCGTAGGTTCGCGCGGCAGGATAAGCGAGCAGTACTTC. The rearrangement links TRBV9 to TRBJ2-7; D is undetermined. V gave up 0 bases and J gave up 6 bases, with 19 bases separating them. Germline V gene lookup returns CDR1 SGDLS and CDR2 YYNGEE. The CDR3 has 16 amino acids.

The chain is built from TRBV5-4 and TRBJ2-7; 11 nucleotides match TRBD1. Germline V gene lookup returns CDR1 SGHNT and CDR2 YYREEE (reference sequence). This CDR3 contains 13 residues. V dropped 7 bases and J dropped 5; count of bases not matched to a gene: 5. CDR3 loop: CASGDRGSHEQYF. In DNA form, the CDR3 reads TGTGCCAGCGGGGACAGGGGGTCCCACGAGCAGTACTTC.

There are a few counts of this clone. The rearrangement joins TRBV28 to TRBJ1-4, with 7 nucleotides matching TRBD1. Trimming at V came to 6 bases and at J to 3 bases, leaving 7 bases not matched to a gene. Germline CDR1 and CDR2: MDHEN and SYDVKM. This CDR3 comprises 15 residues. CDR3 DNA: TGTGCCAGCAGCTCGCAGGGGGAGGCTAATGAAAAACTGTTTTTT. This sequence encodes CASSSQGEANEKLFF. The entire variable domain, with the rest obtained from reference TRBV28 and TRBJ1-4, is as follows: DVKVTQSSRYLVKRTGEKVFLECVQDMDHENMFWYRQDPGLGLRLIYFSYDVKMKEKGDIPEGYSVSREKKERFSLILESASTNQTSMYLCASSSQGEANEKLFFGSGTQLSVL.

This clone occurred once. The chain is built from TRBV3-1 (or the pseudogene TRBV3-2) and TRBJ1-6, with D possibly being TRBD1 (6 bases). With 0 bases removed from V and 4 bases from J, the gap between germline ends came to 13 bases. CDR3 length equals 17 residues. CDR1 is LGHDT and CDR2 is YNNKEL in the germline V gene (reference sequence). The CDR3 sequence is CASSQDVTGEYNSPLHF. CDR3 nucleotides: TGTGCCAGCAGCCAAGATGTGACAGGAGAATATAATTCACCCCTCCACTTT.

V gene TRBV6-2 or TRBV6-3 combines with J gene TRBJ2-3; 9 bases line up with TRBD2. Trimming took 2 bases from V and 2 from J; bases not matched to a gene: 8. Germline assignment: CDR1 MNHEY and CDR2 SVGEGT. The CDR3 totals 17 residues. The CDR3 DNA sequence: TGTGCCAGCAGTTACGGATCACTAGCGGGCCTCACAGATACGCAGTATTTT. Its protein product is CASSYGSLAGLTDTQYF.

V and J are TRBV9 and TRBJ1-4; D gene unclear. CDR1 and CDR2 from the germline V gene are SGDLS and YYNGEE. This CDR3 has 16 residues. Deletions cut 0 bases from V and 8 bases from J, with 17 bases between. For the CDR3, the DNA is TGTGCCAGCAGCGTAGGATCGGCAGGATCTTTCGAAAAACTGTTTTTT. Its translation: CASSVGSAGSFEKLFF.

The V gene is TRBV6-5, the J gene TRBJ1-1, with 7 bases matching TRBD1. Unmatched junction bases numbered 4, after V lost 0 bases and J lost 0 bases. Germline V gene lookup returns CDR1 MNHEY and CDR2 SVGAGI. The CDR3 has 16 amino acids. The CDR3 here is CASSYSSGQMNTEAFF. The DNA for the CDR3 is TGTGCCAGCAGTTACTCCTCGGGACAGATGAACACTGAAGCTTTCTTT.

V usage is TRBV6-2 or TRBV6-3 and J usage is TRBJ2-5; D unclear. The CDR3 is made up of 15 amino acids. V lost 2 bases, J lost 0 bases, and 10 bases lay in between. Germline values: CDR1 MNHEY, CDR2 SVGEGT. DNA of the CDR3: TGTGCCAGCAGTTACACATCACTGAACCAAGAGACCCAGTACTTC. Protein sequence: CASSYTSLNQETQYF.

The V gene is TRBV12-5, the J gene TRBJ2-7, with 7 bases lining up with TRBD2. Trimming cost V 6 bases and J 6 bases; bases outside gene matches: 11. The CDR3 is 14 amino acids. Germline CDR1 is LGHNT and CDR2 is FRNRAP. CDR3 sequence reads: CASGSSFREAEQYF. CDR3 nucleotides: TGTGCTAGTGGGAGCTCGTTTCGGGAGGCCGAGCAGTACTTC.

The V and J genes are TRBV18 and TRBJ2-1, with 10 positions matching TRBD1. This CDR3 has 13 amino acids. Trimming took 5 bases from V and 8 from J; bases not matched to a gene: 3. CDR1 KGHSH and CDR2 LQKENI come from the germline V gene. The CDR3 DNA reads TGTGCCAGCTCATCGACAGGGGGCCATGAGCAGTTCTTC. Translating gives CASSSTGGHEQFF.

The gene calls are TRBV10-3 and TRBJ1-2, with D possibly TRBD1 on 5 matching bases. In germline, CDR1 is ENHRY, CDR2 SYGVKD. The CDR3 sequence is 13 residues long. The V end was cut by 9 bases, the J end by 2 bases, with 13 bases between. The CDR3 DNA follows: TGTGCCATTAAGGGGACGGACAACTATGGCTACACCTTC. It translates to CAIKGTDNYGYTF.

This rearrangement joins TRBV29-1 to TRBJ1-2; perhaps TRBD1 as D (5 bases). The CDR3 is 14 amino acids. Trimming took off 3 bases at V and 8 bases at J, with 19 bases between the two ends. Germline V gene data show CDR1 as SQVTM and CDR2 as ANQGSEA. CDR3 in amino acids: CSVEGRQGTGGYTF. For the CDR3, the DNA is TGCAGCGTTGAGGGGCGTCAGGGTACTGGGGGCTACACCTTC. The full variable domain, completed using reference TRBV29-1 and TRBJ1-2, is SAVISQKPSRDICQRGTSLTIQCQVDSQVTMMFWYRQQPGQSLTLIATANQGSEATYESGFVIDKFPISRPNLTFSTLTVSNMSPEDSSIYLCSVEGRQGTGGYTFGSGTRLTVV.

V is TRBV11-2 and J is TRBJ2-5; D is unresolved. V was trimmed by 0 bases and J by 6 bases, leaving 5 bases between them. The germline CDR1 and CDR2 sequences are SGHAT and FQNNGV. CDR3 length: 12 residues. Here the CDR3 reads CASSLEVQTQYF. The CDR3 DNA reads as TGTGCCAGCAGCTTAGAAGTCCAGACCCAGTACTTC.